This TCR beta chain was found in a study of control samples from healthy donors and cancer patients. Assay used: immunoSEQ multiplex PCR; TCRdb lists only in-frame clones, some missing. The listing records under 200,000 clones. Germline CDR1 and CDR2: MDHEN and SYDVKM. The CDR3 extends over 14 amino acids. V lost 6 bases and J 0 bases, leaving 9 bases between the germline ends. J is TRBJ2-1 and V is TRBV28; perhaps TRBD1 as D (6 bases). The receptor was isolated from a woman aged 25-40 years in good health. Sequenced: blood. Written as DNA, the CDR3 is TGTGCCAGCAGGGCAGGGGTCTCCTACAATGAGCAGTTCTTC. The encoded protein is CASRAGVSYNEQFF.